This T cell receptor (beta chain) was identified in a study of cytomegalovirus exposure and HLA in healthy donors. Study-wide results and caveats: It was reported that TCR beta sequences correctly inferred the HLA-A and HLA-B alleles for most subjects. Several top significant clusters appeared, in a later analysis, to be linked to common viral pathogens. Most of the TCR beta V segments (in an earlier analysis) were productive either about 87% or about 30% of the time.

Comments on this clone: Its antigen is not identified.

PCR was performed using 60 Vbeta and 13 Jbeta primers. Generated by immunoSEQ multiplex PCR, the TCRdb table keeps only in-frame clones and is missing some. The repertoire includes 150,000 or so clones, about 80% of them detected once, and 13% to 15% sits in the top ten. Germline assignment: CDR1 SGDLS and CDR2 YYNGEE. V was clipped by 0 bases and J by 2 bases, with 8 bases between them. The CDR3 has 14 amino acids. The chain combines TRBV9 with TRBJ2-5, with D uncertain. The TCR comes from a woman aged 40 to 50 in good health and CMV-seronegative. The specimen was PBMCs. This CDR3 reads CASSVGARQETQYF. DNA of the CDR3: TGTGCCAGCAGCGTAGGAGCCCGACAAGAGACCCAGTACTTC. Complete variable domain (other parts from reference TRBV9 and TRBJ2-5): DSGVTQTPKHLITATGQRVTLRCSPRSGDLSVYWYQQSLDQGLQFLIQYYNGEERAKGNILERFSAQQFPDLHSELNLSSLELGDSALYFCASSVGARQETQYFGPGTRLLVL.